This T cell receptor beta chain was recovered during a study of identical twins. Points from the study as a whole: The study found that models underestimated out-of-frame TCR alpha sharing in monozygotic twins.

CDR3 size: 14 residues. Losses at the gene ends were 2 bases for V and 3 bases for J; bases not matched to a gene: 4. Germline lookup yields CDR1 SGHAT and CDR2 FQNNGV. Using its own MiXCR run on the 5' RACE reads, TCRdb lists one record per CDR3 protein. The sample shows roughly 720,000 distinct CDR3 sequences, over 15% of them seen only once. In its sample, this clonotype was seen a few times. Antigen unknown. These same data were also listed under a study on T cells expressing NK-cell markers. That work states: The study drew TCR beta repertoires from sorted CD3+CD56+NKG2C+, CD3+CD56+NKG2C- and CD3+CD56-NKG2C+ T cells. Once again these clonotypes came out on top in the CD3+CD56-NKG2C+ fraction of a few donors.

The TCR sequence derives from a woman in her late teens or twenties in good health. The chain employs TRBV11-2 and TRBJ2-7; TRBD1 agrees at 7 bases. Sequenced material: PBMCs. This CDR3 reads CASSLPGGLYEQYF. For the CDR3, the DNA is TGTGCCAGCAGCTTACCAGGGGGTCTCTACGAGCAGTACTTC.